Here is one T cell receptor beta chain with its context. This sample stems from a study of blood T cell repertoires in COVID-19. Profiled with immunoSEQ multiplex PCR; TCRdb holds only in-frame clones, not every one. The repertoire holds about 160,000 clones, with 65% to 85% as singletons. V lost 5 bases to trimming and J lost 7 bases; unmatched junction nucleotides: 11. Looked up from germline, CDR1 is SGDLS and CDR2 is YYNGEE. The CDR3 is 16 residues long. The clonotype was recovered from a man in his forties or fifties who had recovered from COVID-19. The specimen was PBMCs or T cells enriched from blood (not recorded which). The V call is TRBV9, the J call TRBJ2-1; 11 bases map to TRBD2. The CDR3 nucleotides are TGTGCCAGCAGAAAATCTAGCGGGGGGTATGATAATGAGCAGTTCTTC. Amino acid sequence: CASRKSSGGYDNEQFF. Together with reference TRBV9 and TRBJ2-1, the CDR3 gives the full variable domain: DSGVTQTPKHLITATGQRVTLRCSPRSGDLSVYWYQQSLDQGLQFLIQYYNGEERAKGNILERFSAQQFPDLHSELNLSSLELGDSALYFCASRKSSGGYDNEQFFGPGTRLTVL.